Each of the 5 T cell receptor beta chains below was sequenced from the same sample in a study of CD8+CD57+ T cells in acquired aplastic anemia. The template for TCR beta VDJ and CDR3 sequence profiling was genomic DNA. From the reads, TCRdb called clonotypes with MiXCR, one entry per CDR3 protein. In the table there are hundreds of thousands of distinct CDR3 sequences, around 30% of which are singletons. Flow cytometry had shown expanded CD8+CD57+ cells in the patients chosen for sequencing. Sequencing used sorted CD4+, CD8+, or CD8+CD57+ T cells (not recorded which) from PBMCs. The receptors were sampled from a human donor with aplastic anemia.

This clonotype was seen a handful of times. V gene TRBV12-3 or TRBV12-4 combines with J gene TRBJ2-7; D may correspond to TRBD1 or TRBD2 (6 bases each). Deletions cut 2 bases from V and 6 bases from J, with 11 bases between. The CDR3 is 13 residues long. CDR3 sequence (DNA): TGTGCCAGCAGTTTAAGCAGGGGAGGCGAGCAGTACTTC. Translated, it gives CASSLSRGGEQYF.

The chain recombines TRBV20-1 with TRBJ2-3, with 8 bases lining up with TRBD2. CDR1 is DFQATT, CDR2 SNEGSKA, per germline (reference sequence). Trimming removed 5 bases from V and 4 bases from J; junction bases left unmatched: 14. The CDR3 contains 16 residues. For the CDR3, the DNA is TGCAGTGCTCCACGTGGTATCGCGGGGGGATCAGATACGCAGTATTTT. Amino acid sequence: CSAPRGIAGGSDTQYF.

The CDR3 loop reads CATRSAGGVDTQYF. In DNA, the CDR3 is TGTGCCACCAGAAGCGCGGGGGGTGTGGATACGCAGTATTTT. The V call is TRBV2, the J call TRBJ2-3; 8 bases align to TRBD2. V was pared by 10 bases and J by 6 bases, with 12 bases of the junction left unmatched. This CDR3 is 14 amino acids long. Looked up from germline, CDR1 is SNHLY and CDR2 is FYNNEI.

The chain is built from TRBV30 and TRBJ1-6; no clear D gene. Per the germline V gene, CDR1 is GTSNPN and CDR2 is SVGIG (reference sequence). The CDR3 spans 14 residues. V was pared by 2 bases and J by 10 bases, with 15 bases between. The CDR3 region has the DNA TGTGCCTGGAGTTTTTCAGGTTTGGGATCACCCCTCCACTTT. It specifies CAWSFSGLGSPLHF.

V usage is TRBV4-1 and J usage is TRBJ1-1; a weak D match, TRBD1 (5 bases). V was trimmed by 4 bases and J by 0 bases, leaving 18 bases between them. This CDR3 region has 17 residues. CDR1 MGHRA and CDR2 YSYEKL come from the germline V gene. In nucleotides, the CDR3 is TGCGCCAGCAGCCCACAGGAGTATAACAACATGAACACTGAAGCTTTCTTT. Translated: CASSPQEYNNMNTEAFF.